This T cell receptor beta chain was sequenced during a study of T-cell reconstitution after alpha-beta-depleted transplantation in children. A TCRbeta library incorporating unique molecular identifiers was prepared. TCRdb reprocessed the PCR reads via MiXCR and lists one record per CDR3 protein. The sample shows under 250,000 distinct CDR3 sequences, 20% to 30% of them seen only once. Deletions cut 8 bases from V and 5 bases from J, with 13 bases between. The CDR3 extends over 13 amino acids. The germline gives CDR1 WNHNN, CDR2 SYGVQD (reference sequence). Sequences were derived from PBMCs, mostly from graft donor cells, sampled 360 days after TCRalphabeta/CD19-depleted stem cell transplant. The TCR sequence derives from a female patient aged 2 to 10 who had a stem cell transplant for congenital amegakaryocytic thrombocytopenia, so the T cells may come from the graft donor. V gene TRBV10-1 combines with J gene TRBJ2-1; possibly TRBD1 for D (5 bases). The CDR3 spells CASSGHVDNEQFF. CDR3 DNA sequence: TGCGCCAGCTCCGGACATGTGGACAATGAGCAGTTCTTC.